This is a list of T cell receptor beta chains from one sample in a study. TCRdb recomputed calls from the 5' RACE reads with MiXCR, one row per CDR3 protein. The sample lists about 32,000 distinct CDR3 sequences, around 24% occurring once. The sequencing input was memory CD4+ T cells sorted from blood. The receptors derive from a female donor with breast cancer. Each CDR3 is given with its conserved first and last residue. Fields, in order: V gene, CDR3 length, J gene, clone size, D gene, CDR3 DNA, CDR3 protein. D genes are given only for firm matches. The listing skips clone size in some rows; elsewhere it reads once, few, many or a size class.

>TRBV7-6|14|TRBJ2-1|medium-sized|.
TGTGCCAGCAGCTTAGCGGGGTATTCCAATGAGCAGTTCTTC
CASSLAGYSNEQFF
>TRBV5-1|11|TRBJ2-2|many|.
TGCGCCAGCCGGCCTTCCGGGGAGCTGTTTTTT
CASRPSGELFF
>TRBV6-1|14|TRBJ1-4|.|.
TGTGCCAGCAGTGCCACCGGGACACTTGAAAAACTGTTTTTT
CASSATGTLEKLFF
>TRBV6-6|16|TRBJ2-7|.|TRBD2
TGTGCCAGCAGTTATAGTAGCGGGGGGTTAGTCTACGAGCAGTACTTC
CASSYSSGGLVYEQYF
>TRBV7-6|13|TRBJ2-2|many|.
TGTGCCAGCAGCACCGGACCCGCCGGGGAGCTGTTTTTT
CASSTGPAGELFF
>TRBV28|13|TRBJ2-1|many|.
TGTGCCAGCAGTTTAGGGACTTACAATGAGCAGTTCTTC
CASSLGTYNEQFF
>TRBV2|15|TRBJ1-5|.|TRBD1
TGTGCCAGCAGTGGGGGACAGGAGGGCAATCAGCCCCAGCATTTT
CASSGGQEGNQPQHF
>TRBV5-1|13|TRBJ2-5|many|.
TGCGCCAGCAGCCCCCTGGGCCAAGAGACCCAGTACTTC
CASSPLGQETQYF
>TRBV4-1|13|TRBJ2-7|many|.
TGCGCCAGCAGCCAAGACTTTGACTACGAGCAGTACTTC
CASSQDFDYEQYF
>TRBV28|15|TRBJ1-2|many|.
TGTGCCAGCAGTTTATCCTTAGGTGGGGCGCCAGGCTACACCTTC
CASSLSLGGAPGYTF
>TRBV24-1|12|TRBJ1-5|many|.
TGTGCCACCAGTGATGCTAATCAGCCCCAGCATTTT
CATSDANQPQHF
>TRBV7-9|12|TRBJ2-7|.|.
TGTGCCAGCAGCTTTTCCGGGTCCGAGCAGTACTTC
CASSFSGSEQYF
>TRBV24-1|17|TRBJ2-5|few|TRBD2
TGTGCCACCAGTGACCCGCAGGCGGGAGGATTCCAAGAGACCCAGTACTTC
CATSDPQAGGFQETQYF
>TRBV9|15|TRBJ2-7|.|.
TGTGCCAGCAGCGCAGGGGGGGGGATCACCTACGAGCAGTACTTC
CASSAGGGITYEQYF
>TRBV12-3/TRBV12-4|12|TRBJ2-5|.|.
TGTGCCAGCAGTTTAGGGAGCGAGGCCCAGTACTTC
CASSLGSEAQYF
>TRBV2|12|TRBJ1-2|few|.
TGTGCCAGCAGAACTGGGGTACCTGGCTACACCTTC
CASRTGVPGYTF
>TRBV12-3/TRBV12-4|14|TRBJ2-2|many|.
TGTGCCAGCACCTTCCGCCTAGACTCCGGGGAGCTGTTTTTT
CASTFRLDSGELFF
>TRBV24-1|17|TRBJ2-1|.|TRBD1
TGTGCCACCAGTGACACCGGGACAGGAGTTTTGTACAATGAGCAGTTCTTC
CATSDTGTGVLYNEQFF
>TRBV5-1|16|TRBJ2-7|few|TRBD2
TGCGCCAGCAGCACGGGACTAGCGGGAGGATTTGACGAGCAGTACTTC
CASSTGLAGGFDEQYF
>TRBV7-9|13|TRBJ1-1|many|.
TGTGCCAGCAGCTTCACAGCTAACACTGAAGCTTTCTTT
CASSFTANTEAFF
>TRBV27|15|TRBJ2-2|many|.
TGTGCCAGCACGGAGGGGACAGCTCACACCGGGGAGCTGTTTTTT
CASTEGTAHTGELFF
>TRBV20-1|16|TRBJ1-3|few|.
TGCAGTGCTAGCCCAGTACTGGGTTCTGGTGGAAACACCATATATTTT
CSASPVLGSGGNTIYF
>TRBV4-1|18|TRBJ1-1|.|TRBD1
TGCGCCAGCAGCCATGCACAAGACAGGGGGCTGGGGAACACTGAAGTTTTCTTT
CASSHAQDRGLGNTEVFF
>TRBV28|20|TRBJ2-1|.|TRBD1
TGTGCCAGCAGTTTACTGGGACAGTCCCCCCCGGGTATCTCCTACAATGAGCAGTTCTTC
CASSLLGQSPPGISYNEQFF
>TRBV7-3|16|TRBJ1-5|many|.
TGTGCCAGCAGCCTTGGCCCCTGGGACAGCAATCAGCCCCAGCATTTT
CASSLGPWDSNQPQHF
>TRBV4-2|14|TRBJ2-3|.|.
TGTGCCAGCAGCCAGCCGGAGGTCGGAGATACGCAGTATTTT
CASSQPEVGDTQYF
>TRBV12-3/TRBV12-4|13|TRBJ1-2|few|.
TGTGCCAGCAGGGGGAGAGGGAACTATGGCTACACCTTC
CASRGRGNYGYTF